Following are 14 T cell receptor beta chains from one sample sequenced in a study of Ad26.COV2.S vaccination and SARS-CoV-2 variants. The treatment is: some 20 received Ad26.COV2.S at low or high dose, single or two shots; several received placebo; per-sample allocation not given. Sampling took place 63 days after the first vaccine or placebo injection. The repertoire was sequenced with immunoSEQ multiplex PCR; TCRdb's copy has only in-frame clones and lacks some. Found here are under 600,000 clones, approximately 90% of them singletons; the top ten hold over 1.5%. Material: peripheral blood, obtained in a trial of Ad26.COV2.S vaccine versus placebo. These receptors all stem from a person between 18 and 59 years old who received the Ad26.COV2.S COVID-19 vaccine or a placebo.

The chain employs TRBV6-5 and TRBJ1-5, with a weak D call TRBD1 (6 bases). Trimming left V 4 bases short and J 4 bases short, with 14 bases between. Germline CDR1 MNHEY, CDR2 SVGAGI. There are 15 residues in the CDR3. CDR3 DNA sequence: TGTGCCAGCAGTTTAACGGGGGCTTCTAATCAGCCCCAGCATTTT. It specifies CASSLTGASNQPQHF.

V gene TRBV19 combines with J gene TRBJ1-3, with D maybe TRBD1 (5 bases). Looked up from germline, CDR1 is LNHDA and CDR2 is SQIVND (reference sequence). The CDR3 covers 12 residues. The germline V and J ends were trimmed by 11 bases and 0 bases, with 8 bases remaining between them. The CDR3 region is CAAGTSGNTIYF. The DNA of the CDR3 is TGTGCCGCCGGGACCTCTGGAAACACCATATATTTT.

The V call is TRBV6-6, the J call TRBJ1-1, with unresolved D. Germline V gives CDR1 MNHNY, CDR2 SVGAGI (reference sequence). The CDR3 spans 13 residues. V was pared by 6 bases and J by 0 bases, with 8 bases between. The DNA for the CDR3 is TGTGCCAGCAGAAACCTTCTGAACACTGAAGCTTTCTTT. Its translation is CASRNLLNTEAFF.

The CDR3 nucleotides read TGTGCCAGCAGCGTAGCGGATTGGGCAGGGGATGGCTACACCTTC. It codes for CASSVADWAGDGYTF. The chain couples TRBV9 to TRBJ1-2, with D possibly matching TRBD1 (6 bases). CDR3 length equals 15 residues. Trimming stripped 0 bases from V and 6 bases from J, with 15 bases between. Germline V gene lookup returns CDR1 SGDLS and CDR2 YYNGEE.

The J gene is TRBJ1-2, the V gene TRBV7-9; D is uncertain. Germline assignment: CDR1 SEHNR and CDR2 FQNEAQ (reference sequence). CDR3 length: 13 residues. V was clipped by 5 bases and J by 3 bases, with 10 bases between them. The CDR3 sequence: CASSHNSHYGYTF. For the CDR3, the DNA is TGTGCCAGCAGCCACAATTCCCACTATGGCTACACCTTC. Based on the CDR3 plus reference TRBV7-9 and TRBJ1-2, the full variable domain is DTGVSQNPRHKITKRGQNVTFRCDPISEHNRLYWYRQTLGQGPEFLTYFQNEAQLEKSRLLSDRFSAERPKGSFSTLEIQRTEQGDSAMYLCASSHNSHYGYTFGSGTRLTVV.

The chain has TRBV7-9 and TRBJ2-3; D unclear. Germline values: CDR1 SEHNR, CDR2 FQNEAQ (reference sequence). With 0 bases removed from V and 4 bases from J, the gap between germline ends came to 11 bases. This CDR3 is 15 amino acids long. The CDR3 loop is CASSLAHGGADTQYF. The CDR3 bases are TGTGCCAGCAGCTTAGCGCACGGTGGAGCAGATACGCAGTATTTT. The variable domain in full, with the rest retrieved from reference TRBV7-9 and TRBJ2-3, is DTGVSQNPRHKITKRGQNVTFRCDPISEHNRLYWYRQTLGQGPEFLTYFQNEAQLEKSRLLSDRFSAERPKGSFSTLEIQRTEQGDSAMYLCASSLAHGGADTQYFGPGTRLTVL.

The V call is TRBV7-9, the J call TRBJ1-1; no firm D call. CDR1 SEHNR and CDR2 FQNEAQ come from the germline V gene (reference sequence). The CDR3 runs 11 residues. V lost 10 bases to trimming and J lost 1 base, with 7 bases between them. The DNA for the CDR3 is TGTGCCACCCTTACGAACACTGAAGCTTTCTTT. Amino acid sequence: CATLTNTEAFF.

This sequence joins TRBV19 and TRBJ1-1; D gene ambiguous. The CDR3 consists of 15 residues. V lost 5 bases, J lost 9 bases, and 22 bases lay in between. Germline V CDR1 and CDR2: LNHDA, SQIVND (reference sequence). The CDR3 here is CASSSRPPGPDQAFF. CDR3 bases: TGTGCCAGTAGTTCCCGCCCTCCTGGCCCTGACCAAGCTTTCTTT.

This chain joins TRBV27 and TRBJ2-1; D gene ambiguous. This CDR3 has 16 amino acids. Germline-derived CDR1 and CDR2 are MNHEY and SMNVEV (reference sequence). V lost 5 bases, J lost 9 bases, and 23 bases lay in between. The CDR3 protein is CASSQYFRSSSSEQFF. DNA of the CDR3: TGTGCCAGCAGTCAATACTTTAGATCTTCGTCAAGTGAGCAGTTCTTC.

V gene TRBV11-2 combines with J gene TRBJ1-3; 9 bases fit TRBD1. The length of the CDR3 is 19 residues. Germline V gene lookup returns CDR1 SGHAT and CDR2 FQNNGV. Losses at the gene ends were 4 bases for V and 4 bases for J; bases not matched to a gene: 17. The CDR3, as DNA: TGTGCCAGCAGCTCCAACAGGGGGCTCTTTCCTTTTCACGGAAACACCATATATTTT. It codes for CASSSNRGLFPFHGNTIYF.

V usage is TRBV28 and J usage is TRBJ2-4; perhaps TRBD2 as D (6 bases). Germline CDR1 is MDHEN and CDR2 is SYDVKM. The V end lost 6 bases, the J end lost 10 bases, and 22 bases lay between the germline ends. The CDR3 has 15 residues. The CDR3 coding sequence is TGTGCCAGCAGCCCCGGGAGTGCCGGTCCTATTATTCAGTACTTC. This gives the protein CASSPGSAGPIIQYF. The complete variable domain, with remaining parts taken from reference TRBV28 and TRBJ2-4, reads DVKVTQSSRYLVKRTGEKVFLECVQDMDHENMFWYRQDPGLGLRLIYFSYDVKMKEKGDIPEGYSVSREKKERFSLILESASTNQTSMYLCASSPGSAGPIIQYFGAGTRLSVL.

The J gene is TRBJ1-1, the V gene TRBV28, with TRBD1 as a possible D gene (5 bases). From germline, CDR1 is MDHEN and CDR2 SYDVKM. The CDR3 has 13 amino acids. Trimming pared 7 bases from V and 5 bases from J, leaving 14 bases between. CDR3 sequence: CASTSHGGTEAFF. DNA of the CDR3: TGTGCCAGCACTTCCCACGGGGGGACTGAAGCTTTCTTT.

CDR3 DNA sequence: TGTGCCAGCAGCTTAGTTCCGACATTATCTGGGGCCAACGTCCTGACTTTC. Translation: CASSLVPTLSGANVLTF. This chain joins TRBV7-9 and TRBJ2-6, with unresolved D. The CDR3 consists of 17 residues. From germline, CDR1 is SEHNR and CDR2 FQNEAQ (reference sequence). V lost 1 base and J lost 1, with 11 bases in between.

This clone was counted a single time. The chain recombines TRBV7-2 with TRBJ2-7, with D perhaps assigned TRBD1 or TRBD2 (5 bases each). The germline V and J ends were trimmed by 5 bases and 2 bases, with 16 bases remaining between them. In germline, CDR1 is SGHTA, CDR2 FQGNSA. This CDR3 is built from 15 residues. CDR3 region: CASSGLGWGTYEQYF. CDR3 in DNA: TGTGCCAGCAGCGGGCTTGGATGGGGGACCTACGAGCAGTACTTC.